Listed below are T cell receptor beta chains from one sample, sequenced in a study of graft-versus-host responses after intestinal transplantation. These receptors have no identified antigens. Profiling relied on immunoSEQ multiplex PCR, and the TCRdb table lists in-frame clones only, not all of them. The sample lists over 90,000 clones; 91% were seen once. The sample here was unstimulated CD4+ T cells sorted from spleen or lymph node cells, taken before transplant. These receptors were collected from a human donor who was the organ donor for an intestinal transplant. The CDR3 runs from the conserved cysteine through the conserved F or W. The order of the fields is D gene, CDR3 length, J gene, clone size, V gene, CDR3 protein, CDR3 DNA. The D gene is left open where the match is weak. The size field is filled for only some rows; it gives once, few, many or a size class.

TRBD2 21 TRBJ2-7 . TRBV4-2 CASSQEIADRTSGAPSYEQYF TGTGCCAGCAGCCAAGAGATCGCCGATAGGACTAGCGGGGCCCCTTCCTACGAGCAGTACTTC
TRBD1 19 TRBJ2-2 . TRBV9 CASSVVIGTGAFGTGELFF TGTGCCAGCAGCGTAGTCATCGGGACAGGCGCCTTTGGCACCGGGGAGCTGTTTTTT
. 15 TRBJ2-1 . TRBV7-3 CASSLSRGVYNEQFF TGTGCCAGCAGCTTATCCCGCGGGGTCTACAATGAGCAGTTCTTC
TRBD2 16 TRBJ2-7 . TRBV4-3 CASSQEGGGPSYEQYF TGCGCCAGCAGCCAAGAGGGGGGGGGTCCTTCCTACGAGCAGTACTTC
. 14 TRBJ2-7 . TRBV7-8 CASSYSGLGGEQYF TGTGCCAGCAGCTATTCGGGACTGGGGGGCGAGCAGTACTTC
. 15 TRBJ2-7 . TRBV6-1 CASSVEGHSSYEQYF TGTGCCAGCAGTGTCGAGGGACATTCGTCCTACGAGCAGTACTTC
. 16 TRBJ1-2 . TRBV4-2 CASSQDSLSTAKGVTF TGTGCCAGCAGCCAAGATTCCCTCAGTACAGCTAAAGGGGTCACCTTC
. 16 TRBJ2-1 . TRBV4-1 CASSQVGGRSYNEQFF TGCGCCAGCAGCCAGGTAGGAGGCCGATCCTACAATGAGCAGTTCTTC
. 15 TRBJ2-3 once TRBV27 CASSSSRQSTDTQYF .
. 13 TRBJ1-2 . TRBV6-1 CASTQSYRSGYTF TGTGCCAGCACCCAATCATACAGGAGTGGCTACACCTTC
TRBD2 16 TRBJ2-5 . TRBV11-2 CASSGKGLAGIKTQYF TGTGCCAGCAGCGGCAAGGGACTAGCGGGGATAAAGACCCAGTACTTC
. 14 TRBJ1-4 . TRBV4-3 CASSQGGGDEKLFF TGCGCCAGCAGCCAAGGAGGCGGAGATGAAAAACTGTTTTTT
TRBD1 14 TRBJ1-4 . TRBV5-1 CASRPGQGLKKLFF TGCGCCAGCCGGCCGGGACAGGGATTGAAAAAACTGTTTTTT
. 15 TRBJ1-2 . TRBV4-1 CASSQVALGLYGYTF TGCGCCAGCAGCCAAGTCGCCTTGGGACTCTATGGCTACACCTTC
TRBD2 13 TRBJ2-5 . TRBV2 CAWGLAGRETQYF TGTGCCTGGGGACTAGCGGGGAGGGAGACCCAGTACTTC
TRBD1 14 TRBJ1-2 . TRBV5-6 CASSQSRGYYGYTF TGTGCCAGCAGCCAAAGCAGGGGGTACTATGGCTACACCTTC
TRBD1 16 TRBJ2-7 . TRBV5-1 CASSLVVGTGLYEQYF TGCGCCAGCAGCTTGGTCGTAGGGACAGGGTTGTACGAGCAGTACTTC
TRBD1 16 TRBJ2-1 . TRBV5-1 CASSWGQGTSYNEQFF TGCGCCAGCAGCTGGGGACAGGGCACGTCCTATAATGAGCAGTTCTTC
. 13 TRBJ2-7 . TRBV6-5 CASSRDKLYEQYF TGTGCCAGCAGTAGGGACAAGCTCTACGAGCAGTACTTC
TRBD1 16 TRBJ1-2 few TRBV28 CASSLTGGFPNYGYTF TGTGCCAGCAGTTTGACAGGGGGCTTTCCCAACTATGGCTACACCTTC
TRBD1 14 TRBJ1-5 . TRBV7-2 CASSRDRGHQPQHF TGTGCCAGCAGCAGAGACAGGGGCCATCAGCCCCAGCATTTT
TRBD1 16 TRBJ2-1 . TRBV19 CASSSDRGGSYNEQFF TGTGCCAGTAGTTCGGACAGGGGGGGCTCCTACAATGAGCAGTTCTTC
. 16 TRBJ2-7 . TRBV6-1 CASSEEQPHFGDEQYF TGTGCCAGCAGTGAAGAACAACCTCACTTCGGAGACGAGCAGTACTTC
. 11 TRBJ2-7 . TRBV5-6 CASSRSYEQYF TGTGCCAGCAGCCGCTCCTACGAGCAGTACTTC
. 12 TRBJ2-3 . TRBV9 CASSVSADTQYF TGTGCCAGCAGCGTTAGTGCAGATACGCAGTATTTT
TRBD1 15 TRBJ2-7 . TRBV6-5 CASSRDRTGSYEQYF TGTGCCAGCAGTCGGGACCGGACAGGCTCCTACGAGCAGTACTTC
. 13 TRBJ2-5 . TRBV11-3 CASSPTGTETQYF TGTGCCAGCAGCCCGACAGGTACCGAGACCCAGTACTTC
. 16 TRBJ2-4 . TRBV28 CASSLPWLLLRNIQYF TGTGCCAGCAGTTTGCCCTGGTTGCTTCTCAGAAACATTCAGTACTTC
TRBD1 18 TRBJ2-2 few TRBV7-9 CASSLVRGHSANTGELFF TGTGCCAGCAGCTTAGTCAGGGGGCATTCGGCGAACACCGGGGAGCTGTTTTTT
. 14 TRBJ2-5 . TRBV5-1 CASSREVRPETQYF TGCGCCAGCAGCCGGGAAGTTCGGCCCGAGACCCAGTACTTC
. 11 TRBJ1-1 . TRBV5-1 CASREGLEAFF TGCGCCAGCAGAGAGGGACTGGAAGCTTTCTTT
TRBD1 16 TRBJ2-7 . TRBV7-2 CASSLTPGQGKNEQYF TGTGCCAGCAGTCTGACTCCGGGACAGGGTAAAAACGAGCAGTACTTC
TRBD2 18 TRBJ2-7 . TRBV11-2 CASSLTSSGGAATYEQYF TGTGCCAGCAGCTTAACATCTAGCGGGGGGGCCGCAACTTACGAGCAGTACTTC
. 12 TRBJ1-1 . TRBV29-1 CSVEGGGPQAFF TGCAGCGTTGAAGGAGGTGGCCCTCAAGCTTTCTTT
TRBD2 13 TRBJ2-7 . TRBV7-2 CASSLAAGFEQYF TGTGCCAGCAGCTTAGCAGCGGGGTTCGAGCAGTACTTC
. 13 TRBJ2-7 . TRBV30 CAWTRALSYEQYF TGTGCCTGGACCAGGGCCCTCTCCTACGAGCAGTACTTC
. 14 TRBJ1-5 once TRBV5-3 CARSFGGWHQPQHF TGTGCCAGAAGCTTCGGGGGATGGCATCAGCCCCAGCATTTT
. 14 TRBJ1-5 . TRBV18 CASSPDGGVQPQHF TGTGCCAGCTCACCAGATGGAGGGGTCCAGCCCCAGCATTTT
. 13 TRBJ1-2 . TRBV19 CASSGGRAVGYTF TGTGCCAGTAGCGGCGGCAGGGCGGTTGGCTACACCTTC
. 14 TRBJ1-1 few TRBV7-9 CASSQGQSNTEAFF TGTGCCAGCAGCCAGGGGCAGTCGAACACTGAAGCTTTCTTT
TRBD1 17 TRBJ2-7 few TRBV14 CASSQGLEDRVTNEQYF TGTGCCAGCAGCCAAGGTTTGGAGGACAGGGTTACCAACGAGCAGTACTTC
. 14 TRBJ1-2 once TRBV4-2 CASSQEPGNYGYTF TGTGCCAGCAGCCAAGAGCCCGGGAACTATGGCTACACCTTC
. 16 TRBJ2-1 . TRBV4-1 CASSQEQLAFYNEQFF TGCGCCAGCAGCCAAGAACAACTAGCCTTCTACAATGAGCAGTTCTTC
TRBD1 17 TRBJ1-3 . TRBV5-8 CASSAGTVIGSGNTIYF TGTGCCAGCAGCGCCGGGACAGTGATAGGCTCTGGAAACACCATATATTTT
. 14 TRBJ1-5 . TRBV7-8 CASSLAPRDQPQHF TGTGCCAGCAGCTTAGCGCCCAGGGATCAGCCCCAGCATTTT
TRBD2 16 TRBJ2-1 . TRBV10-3 CAISESMTSGYNEQFF TGTGCCATCAGTGAGTCAATGACTAGCGGGTACAATGAGCAGTTCTTC
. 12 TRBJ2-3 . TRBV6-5 CASSEVADTQYF TGTGCCAGCAGTGAAGTAGCAGATACGCAGTATTTT
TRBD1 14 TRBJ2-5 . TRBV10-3 CAISVGTGGETQYF TGTGCCATCAGTGTGGGGACAGGGGGGGAGACCCAGTACTTC
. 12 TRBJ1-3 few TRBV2 CASRELGNTIYF TGTGCCAGCAGGGAACTTGGAAACACCATATATTTT
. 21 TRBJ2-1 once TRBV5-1 CASSSEGQGRVSGGTYNEQFF TGCGCCAGCAGCTCCGAAGGACAGGGGCGCGTTAGCGGGGGGACCTACAATGAGCAGTTCTTC
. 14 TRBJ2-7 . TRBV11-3 CASSLKEWSYEQYF TGTGCCAGCAGCTTAAAAGAGTGGTCCTACGAGCAGTACTTC
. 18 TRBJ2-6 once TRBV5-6 CASSPRWRDRPGANVLTF TGTGCCAGCAGCCCAAGGTGGAGGGATCGACCTGGGGCCAACGTCCTGACTTTC
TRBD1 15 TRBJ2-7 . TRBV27 CASSPGTGVVYEQYF TGTGCCAGCAGTCCCGGGACAGGGGTCGTCTACGAGCAGTACTTC
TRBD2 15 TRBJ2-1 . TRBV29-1 CSVAPRLALGNEQFF TGCAGCGTGGCCCCCCGACTAGCTCTAGGCAATGAGCAGTTCTTC
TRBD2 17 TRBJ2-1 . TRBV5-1 CASSSLSSGGSYNEQFF TGCGCCAGCAGCTCGCTTTCTAGCGGGGGGTCCTACAATGAGCAGTTCTTC
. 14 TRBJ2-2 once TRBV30 CAWTRAVLAGELFF TGTGCCTGGACGAGAGCCGTTTTGGCCGGGGAGCTGTTTTTT
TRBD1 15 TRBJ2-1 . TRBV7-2 CASSLDRVATNEQFF TGTGCCAGCAGCTTGGACAGGGTGGCAACTAATGAGCAGTTCTTC
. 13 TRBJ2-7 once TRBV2 CASSDEDIHEQYF TGTGCCAGCAGCGACGAGGACATCCACGAGCAGTACTTC
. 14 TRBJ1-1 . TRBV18 CASSPDISNTEAFF TGTGCCAGCTCACCAGACATTTCGAACACTGAAGCTTTCTTT
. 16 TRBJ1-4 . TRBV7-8 CASSLQIAGSNEKLFF TGTGCCAGCAGCTTACAGATAGCCGGCTCCAATGAAAAACTGTTTTTT